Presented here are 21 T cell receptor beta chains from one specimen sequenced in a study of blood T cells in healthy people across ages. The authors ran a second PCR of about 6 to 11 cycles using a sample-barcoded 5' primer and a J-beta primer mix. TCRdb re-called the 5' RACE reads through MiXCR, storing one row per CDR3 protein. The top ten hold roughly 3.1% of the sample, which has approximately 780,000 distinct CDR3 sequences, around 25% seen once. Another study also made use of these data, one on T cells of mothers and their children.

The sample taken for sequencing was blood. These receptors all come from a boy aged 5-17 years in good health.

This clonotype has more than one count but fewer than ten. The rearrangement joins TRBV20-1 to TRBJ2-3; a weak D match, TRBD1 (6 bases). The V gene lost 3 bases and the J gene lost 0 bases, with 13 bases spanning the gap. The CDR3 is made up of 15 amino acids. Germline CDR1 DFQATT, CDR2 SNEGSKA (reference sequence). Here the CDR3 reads CSASKQGSSTDTQYF. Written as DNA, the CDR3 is TGCAGTGCTAGTAAGCAGGGGTCTAGCACAGATACGCAGTATTTT.

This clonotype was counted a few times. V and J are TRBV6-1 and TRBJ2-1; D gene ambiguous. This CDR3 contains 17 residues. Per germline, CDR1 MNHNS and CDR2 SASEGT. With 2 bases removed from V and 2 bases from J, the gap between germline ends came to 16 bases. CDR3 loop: CASSEQSGVLPYNEQFF. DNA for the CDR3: TGTGCCAGCAGTGAACAATCAGGAGTTTTGCCCTACAATGAGCAGTTCTTC.

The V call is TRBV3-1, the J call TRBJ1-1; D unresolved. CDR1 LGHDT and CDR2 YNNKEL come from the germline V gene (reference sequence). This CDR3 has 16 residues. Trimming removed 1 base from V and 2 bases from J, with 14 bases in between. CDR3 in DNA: TGTGCCAGCAGCCAAGCTCCTCAAGGGTATAACACTGAAGCTTTCTTT. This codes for CASSQAPQGYNTEAFF.

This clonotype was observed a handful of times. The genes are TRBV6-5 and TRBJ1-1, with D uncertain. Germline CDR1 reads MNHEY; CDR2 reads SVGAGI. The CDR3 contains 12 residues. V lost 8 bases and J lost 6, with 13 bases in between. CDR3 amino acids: CASSNSRAEAFF. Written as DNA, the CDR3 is TGTGCCAGCTCCAACTCGAGGGCTGAAGCTTTCTTT.

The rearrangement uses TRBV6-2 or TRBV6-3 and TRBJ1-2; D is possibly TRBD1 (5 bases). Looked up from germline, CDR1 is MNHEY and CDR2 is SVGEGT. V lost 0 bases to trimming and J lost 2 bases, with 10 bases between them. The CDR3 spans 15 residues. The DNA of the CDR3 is TGTGCCAGCAGTTACTCGGGACTCCCCAACTATGGCTACACCTTC. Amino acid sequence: CASSYSGLPNYGYTF.

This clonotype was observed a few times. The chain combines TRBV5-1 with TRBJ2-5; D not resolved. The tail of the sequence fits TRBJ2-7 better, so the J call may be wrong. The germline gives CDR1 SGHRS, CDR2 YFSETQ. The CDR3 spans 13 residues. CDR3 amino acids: CASRTELAYEQYF. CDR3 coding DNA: TGCGCCAGCAGAACAGAGTTAGCCTACGAGCAGTACTTC.

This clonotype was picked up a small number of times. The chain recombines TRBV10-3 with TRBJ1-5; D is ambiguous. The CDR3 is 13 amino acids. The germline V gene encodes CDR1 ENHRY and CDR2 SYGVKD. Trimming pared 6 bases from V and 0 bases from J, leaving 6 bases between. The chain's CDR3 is CAIRELSNQPQHF. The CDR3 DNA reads TGTGCCATCAGGGAACTTAGCAATCAGCCCCAGCATTTT.

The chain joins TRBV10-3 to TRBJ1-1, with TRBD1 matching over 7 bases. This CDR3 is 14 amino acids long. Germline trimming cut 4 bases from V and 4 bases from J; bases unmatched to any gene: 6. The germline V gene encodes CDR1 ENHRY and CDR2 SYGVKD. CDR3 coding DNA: TGTGCCATCAGTGGACAGGGCGCGGTCACTGAAGCTTTCTTT. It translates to CAISGQGAVTEAFF.

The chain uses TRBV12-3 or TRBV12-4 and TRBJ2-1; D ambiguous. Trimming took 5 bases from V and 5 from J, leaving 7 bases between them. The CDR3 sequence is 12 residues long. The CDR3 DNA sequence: TGTGCCAGCAGTACCAAAAACAATGAGCAGTTCTTC. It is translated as CASSTKNNEQFF.

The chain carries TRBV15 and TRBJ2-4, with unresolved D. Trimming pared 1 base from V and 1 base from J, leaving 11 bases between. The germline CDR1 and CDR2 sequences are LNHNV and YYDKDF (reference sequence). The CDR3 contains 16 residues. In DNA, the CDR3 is TGTGCCACCAGCAGAGGTGCGGCACGGGCCAAAAACATTCAGTACTTC. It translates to CATSRGAARAKNIQYF.

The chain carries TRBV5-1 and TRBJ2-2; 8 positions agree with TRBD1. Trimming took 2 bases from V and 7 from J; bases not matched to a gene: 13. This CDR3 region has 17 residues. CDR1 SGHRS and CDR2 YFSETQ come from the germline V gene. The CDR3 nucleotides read TGCGCCAGCAGCTTCGACCAGGGGGCGCTAGGTCACGGGGAGCTGTTTTTT. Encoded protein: CASSFDQGALGHGELFF.

CDR3 residues: CASSQLHLGYNEQFF. Written as DNA, the CDR3 is TGCGCCAGCAGCCAACTACACCTGGGGTACAATGAGCAGTTCTTC. The chain uses TRBV4-1 and TRBJ2-1; D gene unclear. With 2 bases removed from V and 4 bases from J, the gap between germline ends came to 12 bases. Germline loops: CDR1 MGHRA, CDR2 YSYEKL. This CDR3 has 15 residues.

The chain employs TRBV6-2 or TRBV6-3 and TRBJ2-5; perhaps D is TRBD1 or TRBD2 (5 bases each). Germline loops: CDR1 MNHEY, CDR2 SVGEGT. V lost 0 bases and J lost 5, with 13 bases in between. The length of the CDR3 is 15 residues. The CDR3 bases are TGTGCCAGCAGTTACTCAAGGCAGGGAGTCGAGACCCAGTACTTC. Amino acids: CASSYSRQGVETQYF.

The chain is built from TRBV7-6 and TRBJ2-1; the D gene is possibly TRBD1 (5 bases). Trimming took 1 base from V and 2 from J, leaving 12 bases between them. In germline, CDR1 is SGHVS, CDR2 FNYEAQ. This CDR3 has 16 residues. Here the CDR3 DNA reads TGTGCCAGCAGCTTAGATGGGAAGGGGACCTACAATGAGCAGTTCTTC. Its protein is CASSLDGKGTYNEQFF.

DNA of the CDR3: TGCAGTGCTAGAGATGTCGGCAGACCTTACAATGAGCAGTTCTTC. The encoded protein is CSARDVGRPYNEQFF. This chain joins TRBV20-1 and TRBJ2-1; D is unresolved. Trimming removed 0 bases from V and 4 bases from J, with 13 bases in between. Per the germline V gene, CDR1 is DFQATT and CDR2 is SNEGSKA (reference sequence). The CDR3 length is 15 residues.

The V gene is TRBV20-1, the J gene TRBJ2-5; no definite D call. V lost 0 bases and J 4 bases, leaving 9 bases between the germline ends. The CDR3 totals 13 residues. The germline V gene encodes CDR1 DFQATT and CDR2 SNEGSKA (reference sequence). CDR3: CSARDPRAETQYF. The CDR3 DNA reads TGCAGTGCTAGAGATCCCCGAGCAGAGACCCAGTACTTC.

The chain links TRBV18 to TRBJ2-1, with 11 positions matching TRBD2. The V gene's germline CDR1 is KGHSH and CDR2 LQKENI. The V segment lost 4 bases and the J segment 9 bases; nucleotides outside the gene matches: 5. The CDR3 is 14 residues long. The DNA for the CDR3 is TGTGCCAGCTCACTAGCGGGGGGGCAACGTGAGCAGTTCTTC. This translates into CASSLAGGQREQFF.

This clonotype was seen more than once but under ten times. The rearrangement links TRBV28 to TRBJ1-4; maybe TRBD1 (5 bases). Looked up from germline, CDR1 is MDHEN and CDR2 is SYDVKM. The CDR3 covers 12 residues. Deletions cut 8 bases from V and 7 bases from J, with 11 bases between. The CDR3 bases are TGTGCCAGCGCTTGGGGCAGTGAAAAACTGTTTTTT. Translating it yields CASAWGSEKLFF.

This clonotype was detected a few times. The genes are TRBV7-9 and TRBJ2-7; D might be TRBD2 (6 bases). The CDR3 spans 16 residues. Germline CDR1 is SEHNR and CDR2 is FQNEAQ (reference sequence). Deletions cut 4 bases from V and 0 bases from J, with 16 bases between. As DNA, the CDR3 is TGTGCCAGCAGCTCGTCCGGGACTCCTTACTCCTACGAGCAGTACTTC. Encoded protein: CASSSSGTPYSYEQYF. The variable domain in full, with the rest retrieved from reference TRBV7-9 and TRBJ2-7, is DTGVSQNPRHKITKRGQNVTFRCDPISEHNRLYWYRQTLGQGPEFLTYFQNEAQLEKSRLLSDRFSAERPKGSFSTLEIQRTEQGDSAMYLCASSSSGTPYSYEQYFGPGTRLTVT.

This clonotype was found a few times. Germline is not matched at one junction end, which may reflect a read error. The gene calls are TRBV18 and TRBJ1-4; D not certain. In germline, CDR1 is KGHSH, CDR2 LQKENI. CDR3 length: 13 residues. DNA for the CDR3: TGTGCCAGCTCACCCGGGGATAATGAAAAACTGTTCTTT. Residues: CASSPGDNEKLFF.

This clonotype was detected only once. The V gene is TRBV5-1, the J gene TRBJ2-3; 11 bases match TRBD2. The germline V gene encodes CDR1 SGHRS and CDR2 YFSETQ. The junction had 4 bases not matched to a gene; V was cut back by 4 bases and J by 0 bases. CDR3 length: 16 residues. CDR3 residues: CASSTGTSGSTDTQYF. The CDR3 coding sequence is TGCGCCAGCAGCACTGGGACTAGCGGTAGCACAGATACGCAGTATTTT. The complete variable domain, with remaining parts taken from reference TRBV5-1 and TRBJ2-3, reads KAGVTQTPRYLIKTRGQQVTLSCSPISGHRSVSWYQQTPGQGLQFLFEYFSETQRNKGNFPGRFSGRQFSNSRSEMNVSTLELGDSALYLCASSTGTSGSTDTQYFGPGTRLTVL.